Shown below are 17 T cell receptor beta chains from a single sample sequenced in a study of T cells in Graves' hyperthyroidism and ophthalmopathy. The source material, RNA transcripts, was used to amplify TCR beta CDR3 regions. The HTBI primer set served for first-round RT-PCR of the TCR CDR3. TCRdb re-called the multiplex PCR reads with MiXCR, one entry per CDR3 protein. The sample comprises 370,000 or so distinct CDR3 sequences, 15% to 19% of which are singletons, and roughly a quarter rests with the top ten. The sequenced sample was blood. The receptor source for this set is a woman between 18 and 30 years old with Graves' hyperthyroidism that later progressed to Graves' ophthalmopathy.

This chain uses TRBV28 with TRBJ2-1; 9 bases align to TRBD2. This CDR3 spans 16 amino acids. Germline V CDR1 and CDR2: MDHEN, SYDVKM. Trimming cost V 2 bases and J 8 bases; bases outside gene matches: 10. The CDR3 DNA reads as TGTGCCAGCAGTTTAGGCCCGGGACTAGCAGTCCATGAGCAGTTCTTC. It specifies CASSLGPGLAVHEQFF.

The CDR3 here is CASSAGPTDTQYF. CDR3 DNA sequence: TGTGCCAGCAGTGCCGGGCCGACAGATACGCAGTATTTT. The V and J genes are TRBV6-1 and TRBJ2-3; no clear D. Germline CDR1 MNHNS, CDR2 SASEGT. The CDR3 totals 13 residues. Trimming stripped 4 bases from V and 3 bases from J, with 8 bases between.

The sample holds a few counts of this clonotype. The rearrangement links TRBV5-1 to TRBJ1-1, with TRBD1 matching 10 bases. The CDR3 spans 13 residues. CDR1 is SGHRS, CDR2 YFSETQ, per germline. Unmatched junction bases numbered 2, after V lost 4 bases and J lost 5 bases. The CDR3 reads CASSDRGRTEAFF. DNA of the CDR3: TGCGCCAGCAGCGACAGGGGGCGAACTGAAGCTTTCTTT.

This clonotype was recorded a few times. The chain has TRBV2 and TRBJ2-5, with D possibly matching TRBD1 (6 bases). V was trimmed by 5 bases and J by 3 bases, leaving 10 bases between them. The germline gives CDR1 SNHLY, CDR2 FYNNEI. This CDR3 spans 13 amino acids. The CDR3 DNA is TGTGCCAGCAGTCAACCAGGGGAAGAGACCCAGTACTTC. It codes for CASSQPGEETQYF. The variable domain in full, with the rest retrieved from reference TRBV2 and TRBJ2-5, is EPEVTQTPSHQVTQMGQEVILRCVPISNHLYFYWYRQILGQKVEFLVSFYNNEISEKSEIFDDQFSVERPDGSNFTLKIRSTKLEDSAMYFCASSQPGEETQYFGPGTRLLVL.

As to this clonotype: Just one base apart from a much larger clone, this may be a read error. The CDR3 bases are TGTGCCAGCAGCTTAGACGGGACAGACACTGAAGCTTCCTTT. Amino acid sequence: CASSLDGTDTEASF. This chain connects TRBV11-3 to TRBJ1-1; TRBD1 agrees at 7 bases. Per germline, CDR1 SGHNT and CDR2 YENEEA. The CDR3 consists of 14 residues.

This chain joins TRBV10-3 and TRBJ2-5, with TRBD2 as a possible D gene (6 bases). The V end lost 6 bases, the J end lost 3 bases, and 20 bases lay between the germline ends. Per germline, CDR1 ENHRY and CDR2 SYGVKD. The CDR3 sequence is 16 residues long. The CDR3 sequence is CAISSVRDSFKETQYF. The CDR3 bases are TGTGCCATCAGCTCAGTCCGGGACTCGTTTAAAGAGACCCAGTACTTC.

With regard to this clonotype: A read error may account for a junction end that differs from germline. V is TRBV27 and J is TRBJ2-1, with 14 bases aligning to TRBD2. There are 18 residues in the CDR3. Germline-derived CDR1 and CDR2 are MNHEY and SMNVEV (reference sequence). CDR3 in DNA: TGTGCCAGAAGTTTAAAGGGACTAGCGGGAGAGTGGTACAATGAGCAGTTCTTC. Its translation: CARSLKGLAGEWYNEQFF.

In this sample, this clonotype turned up a few times. Sequence at one end of the junction differs from germline and may be a read error. The V gene is TRBV5-1, the J gene TRBJ2-2, with D perhaps TRBD2 (5 bases). CDR1 and CDR2 from the germline V gene are SGHRS and YFSETQ. This CDR3 region has 17 residues. The CDR3 DNA reads TGCGCCAGCGGCTTTGCGCGGAGGAGCGCGAACACCGGGGAGCTGTTTTTT. Translated: CASGFARRSANTGELFF.

This clonotype showed up many times. The rearrangement uses TRBV12-5 and TRBJ1-1; 7 nucleotides line up with TRBD1. Looked up from germline, CDR1 is LGHNT and CDR2 is FRNRAP. This CDR3 spans 13 amino acids. V was clipped by 4 bases and J by 8 bases; unmatched bases: 7. The CDR3 here is CASGSTPGQEAFF. Written as DNA, the CDR3 is TGTGCTAGTGGTTCGACACCGGGACAGGAAGCTTTCTTT.

The chain is built from TRBV30 and TRBJ1-1; D ambiguous. The CDR3 covers 13 residues. Trimming stripped 0 bases from V and 4 bases from J, with 9 bases between. Germline assignment: CDR1 GTSNPN and CDR2 SVGIG (reference sequence). The CDR3 loop reads CAWSVRGGTEAFF. CDR3 bases: TGTGCCTGGAGTGTACGAGGTGGCACTGAAGCTTTCTTT.

To note about this clonotype: A much more abundant neighbour one base away suggests this may be a read error. The chain combines TRBV7-9 with TRBJ2-3; the match to TRBD2 covers 7 bases. The CDR3 has 13 residues. Germline CDR1 and CDR2: SEHNR and FQNEAQ (reference sequence). Trimming took 5 bases from V and 8 from J; bases not matched to a gene: 7. CDR3: CASSLERGGTQYF. The CDR3 DNA follows: TGTGCCAGCAGCCTAGAGCGGGGTGGTACGCAGTATTTT.

The chain recombines TRBV27 with TRBJ2-7; TRBD1 aligns across 10 bases. The CDR3 sequence is 15 residues long. The V gene's germline CDR1 is MNHEY and CDR2 SMNVEV (reference sequence). Germline trimming cut 5 bases from V and 3 bases from J; bases unmatched to any gene: 7. CDR3 coding DNA: TGTGCCAGCAGTCCTGGACAGGGGGGGTACTACGAGCAGTACTTC. Its protein product is CASSPGQGGYYEQYF.

This chain joins TRBV20-1 and TRBJ2-7; the match to TRBD1 covers 8 bases. The CDR3 length is 14 residues. The J segment lost 2 bases and the V segment lost 4 bases, leaving 7 bases of the junction unmatched. Germline V gene data show CDR1 as DFQATT and CDR2 as SNEGSKA (reference sequence). CDR3 in amino acids: CSATRQGPPYEQYF. CDR3 in DNA: TGCAGTGCTACTCGACAGGGGCCCCCCTACGAGCAGTACTTC.

This clonotype has at least ten counts. The chain has TRBV18 and TRBJ2-1; D unresolved. The CDR3 consists of 12 residues. CDR1 KGHSH and CDR2 LQKENI come from the germline V gene. V shed 4 bases and J shed 8 bases, with 9 bases lying between them. The CDR3 DNA reads as TGTGCCAGCTCACACAAAGGCGATGAGCAGTTCTTC. As protein: CASSHKGDEQFF.

This clonotype was seen repeatedly, ten times or more. The chain carries TRBV28 and TRBJ1-1, with D hard to call. This CDR3 is built from 11 residues. The V gene lost 3 bases and the J gene lost 10 bases, with 9 bases spanning the gap. The germline V gene encodes CDR1 MDHEN and CDR2 SYDVKM. The CDR3 sequence is CASSFRDSAFF. CDR3 coding DNA: TGTGCCAGCAGTTTTCGGGATTCAGCTTTCTTT.

In its sample, this clonotype was seen many times. The chain couples TRBV2 to TRBJ2-1; D is unclear. In germline, CDR1 is SNHLY, CDR2 FYNNEI. The V and J ends lost 7 bases and 7 bases respectively, with 8 bases between them. CDR3 length: 11 amino acids. Written as DNA, the CDR3 is TGTGCCAGCAACTATTTTAATGAGCAGTTCTTC. Residues: CASNYFNEQFF.

This clonotype was counted at least ten times. The chain employs TRBV7-2 and TRBJ2-7; possible D gene TRBD1, 6 bases. Trimming left V 4 bases short and J 3 bases short, with 13 bases between. This CDR3 has 14 amino acids. Looked up from germline, CDR1 is SGHTA and CDR2 is FQGNSA. DNA for the CDR3: TGTGCCAGCAGCTCGGAGAACAGGGTCTACGAGCAGTACTTC. Translating gives CASSSENRVYEQYF.